The sequence of this TCR beta chain was determined in a study of T cell repertoires in cytomegalovirus infection. As for the study in general: CMV epitopes that were recently identified and HLA-C-restricted were used alongside well-studied HLA-B-restricted ones. Carrying CMV and the relevant HLA type showed in public TCR beta signatures.

General study points: CMV-specific HLA-C-restricted TCR beta clonotypes dominated the ex vivo response.

The CDR3 contains 13 residues. Germline V gene data show CDR1 as MGHRA and CDR2 as YSYEKL. The V gene end was trimmed by 3 bases and the J gene end by 5 bases; junction bases not matched to a gene: 0. This clonotype was detected only once. The antigen is unknown. In TCRdb, the reads were re-called with MiXCR into one record per CDR3 protein. Among approximately 76,000 distinct CDR3 sequences listed, roughly 40% were seen once. This chain links TRBV4-1 with TRBJ2-4, with 8 bases lining up with TRBD1. The sequence was obtained from a human donor in good health (CMV status not recorded). Some clones in this sample may be carry-over from other donors' samples. Sequenced here: CD8+ T cells from cultured PBMCs, sampled from culture after CMV antigen stimulation. CDR3 protein: CASSQGQENIQYF. The DNA for the CDR3 is TGCGCCAGCAGCCAGGGACAGGAAAACATTCAGTACTTC.